Included here is one T cell receptor (beta chain) sequence, with context. Its antigen is unidentified. The record originates from a study of T cell responses to AZD1222 COVID-19 vaccine. For the study at large: Combined were second doses at about 4 or about 12 weeks. Broader study findings: Spike-specific TCR breadth and depth grew following two AZD1222 doses. Donors were chiefly white British, with a greater number of females, and clonal diversity was perhaps underestimated. Unmutated variant regions are reportedly the target of nearly half of TCRs that are spike-specific.

Per the germline V gene, CDR1 is SGHTA and CDR2 is FQGTGA. Deletions cut 0 bases from V and 12 bases from J, with 12 bases between. The CDR3 has 13 residues. The protocol was immunoSEQ multiplex PCR, while the TCRdb copy is restricted to in-frame clones and leaves out a portion. The table records about 100,000 clones, 70% to 90% of them present only once. V usage is TRBV7-3 and J usage is TRBJ2-1; D is perhaps TRBD1 (6 bases). The sequence was obtained from an adult in good health. Material: peripheral blood, obtained on day 0 of AZD1222 vaccination. The CDR3 bases are TGTGCCAGCAGCTTAACCGGACAGACGGCGCAGTTCTTC. It specifies CASSLTGQTAQFF.